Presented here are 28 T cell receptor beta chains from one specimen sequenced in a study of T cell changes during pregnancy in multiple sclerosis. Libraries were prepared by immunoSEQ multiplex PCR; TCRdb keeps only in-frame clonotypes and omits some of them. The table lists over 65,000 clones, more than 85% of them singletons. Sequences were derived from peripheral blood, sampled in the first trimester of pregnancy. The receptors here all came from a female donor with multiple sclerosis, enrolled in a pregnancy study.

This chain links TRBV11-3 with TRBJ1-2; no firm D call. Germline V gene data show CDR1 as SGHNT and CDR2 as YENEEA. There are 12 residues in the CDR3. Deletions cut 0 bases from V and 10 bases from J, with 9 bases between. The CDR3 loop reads CASSLDFGNYTF. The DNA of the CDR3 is TGTGCCAGCAGCTTAGATTTTGGCAACTACACCTTC.

The CDR3 DNA is TGTGCCAGCAGCTTGGGACGGACAGGGGGCCTCTACGAGCAGTACTTC. Its translation: CASSLGRTGGLYEQYF. The chain employs TRBV7-9 and TRBJ2-7, with TRBD1 identical over 11 bases. The CDR3 runs 16 residues. CDR1 is SEHNR and CDR2 is FQNEAQ in the germline V gene (reference sequence). V trimming: 3 bases; J trimming: 3 bases; junction bases outside the gene matches: 7.

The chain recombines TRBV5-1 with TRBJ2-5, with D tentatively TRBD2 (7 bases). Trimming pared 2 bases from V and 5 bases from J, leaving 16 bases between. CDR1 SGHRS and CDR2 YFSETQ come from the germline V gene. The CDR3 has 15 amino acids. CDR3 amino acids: CASSLRGGAGETQYF. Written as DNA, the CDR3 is TGCGCCAGCAGCTTAAGAGGGGGGGCCGGGGAGACCCAGTACTTC.

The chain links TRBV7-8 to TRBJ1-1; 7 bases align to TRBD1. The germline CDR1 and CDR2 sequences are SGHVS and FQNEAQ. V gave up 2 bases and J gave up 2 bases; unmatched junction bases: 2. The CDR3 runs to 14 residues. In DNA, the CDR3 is TGTGCCAGCAGCTTAAGGGGGCGAAACACTGAAGCTTTCTTT. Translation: CASSLRGRNTEAFF.

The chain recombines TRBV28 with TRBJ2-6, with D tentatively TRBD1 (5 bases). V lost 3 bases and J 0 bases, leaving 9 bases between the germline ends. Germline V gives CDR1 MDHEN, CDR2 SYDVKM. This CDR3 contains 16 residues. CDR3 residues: CASSFMTDSGANVLTF. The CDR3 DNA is TGTGCCAGCAGTTTCATGACAGACTCTGGGGCCAACGTCCTGACTTTC.

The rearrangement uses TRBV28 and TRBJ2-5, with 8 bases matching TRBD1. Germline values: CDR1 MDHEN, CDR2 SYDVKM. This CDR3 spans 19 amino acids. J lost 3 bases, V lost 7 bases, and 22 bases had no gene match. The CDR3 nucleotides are TGTGCCAGCACCCAATGGACAGGGTCCTACTCCACCACCGAAGAGACCCAGTACTTC. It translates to CASTQWTGSYSTTEETQYF.

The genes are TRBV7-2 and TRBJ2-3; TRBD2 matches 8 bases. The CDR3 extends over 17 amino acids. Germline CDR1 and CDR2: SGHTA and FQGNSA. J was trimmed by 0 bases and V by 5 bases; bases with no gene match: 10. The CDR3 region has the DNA TGTGCCAGCAGCATATCTTCGCGGGGGGTTAGCACAGATACGCAGTATTTT. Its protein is CASSISSRGVSTDTQYF.

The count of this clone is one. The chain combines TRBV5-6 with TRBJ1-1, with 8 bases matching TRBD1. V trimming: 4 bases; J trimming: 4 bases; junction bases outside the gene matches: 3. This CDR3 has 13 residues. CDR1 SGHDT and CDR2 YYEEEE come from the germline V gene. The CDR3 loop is CASSATGGTEAFF. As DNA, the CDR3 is TGTGCCAGCAGCGCTACAGGGGGCACTGAAGCTTTCTTT.

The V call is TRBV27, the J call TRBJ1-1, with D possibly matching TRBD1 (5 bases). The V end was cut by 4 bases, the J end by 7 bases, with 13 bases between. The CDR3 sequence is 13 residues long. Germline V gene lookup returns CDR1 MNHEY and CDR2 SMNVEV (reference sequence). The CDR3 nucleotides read TGTGCCAGCAGTTCCCTCCCTCAGGGTGAAGCTTTCTTT. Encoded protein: CASSSLPQGEAFF.

The CDR3 DNA reads as TGCGCCAGCAGCTTGGAGACAGGAGGAGATACGCAGTATTTT. Residues: CASSLETGGDTQYF. V usage is TRBV5-1 and J usage is TRBJ2-3; TRBD1 might be the D (6 bases). The CDR3 loop spans 14 amino acids. Germline assignment: CDR1 SGHRS and CDR2 YFSETQ. With 0 bases removed from V and 5 bases from J, the gap between germline ends came to 10 bases.

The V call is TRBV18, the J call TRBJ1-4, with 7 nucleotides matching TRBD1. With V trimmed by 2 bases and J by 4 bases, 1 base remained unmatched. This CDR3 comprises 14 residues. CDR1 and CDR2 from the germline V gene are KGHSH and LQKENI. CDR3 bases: TGTGCCAGCTCACCAAGGGACAGTAATGAAAAACTGTTTTTT. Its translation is CASSPRDSNEKLFF.

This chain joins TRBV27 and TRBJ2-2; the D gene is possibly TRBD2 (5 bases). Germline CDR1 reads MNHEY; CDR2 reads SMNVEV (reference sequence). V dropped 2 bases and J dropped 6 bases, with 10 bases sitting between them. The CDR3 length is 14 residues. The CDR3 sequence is CASSLGGSAGELFF. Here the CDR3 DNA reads TGTGCCAGCAGTTTAGGTGGGAGCGCCGGGGAGCTGTTTTTT.

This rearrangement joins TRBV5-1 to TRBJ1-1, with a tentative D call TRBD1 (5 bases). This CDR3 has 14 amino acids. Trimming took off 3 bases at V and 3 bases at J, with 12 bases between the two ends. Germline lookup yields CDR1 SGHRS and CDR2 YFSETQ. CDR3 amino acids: CASSSDTAYTEAFF. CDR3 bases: TGCGCCAGCAGCTCGGACACCGCTTACACTGAAGCTTTCTTT.

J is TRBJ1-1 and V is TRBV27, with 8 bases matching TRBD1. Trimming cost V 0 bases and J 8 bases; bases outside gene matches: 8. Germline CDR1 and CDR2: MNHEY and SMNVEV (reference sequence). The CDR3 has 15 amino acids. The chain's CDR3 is CASSLSWDRSTEAFF. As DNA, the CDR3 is TGTGCCAGCAGTTTATCGTGGGACAGGTCAACGGAAGCTTTCTTT.

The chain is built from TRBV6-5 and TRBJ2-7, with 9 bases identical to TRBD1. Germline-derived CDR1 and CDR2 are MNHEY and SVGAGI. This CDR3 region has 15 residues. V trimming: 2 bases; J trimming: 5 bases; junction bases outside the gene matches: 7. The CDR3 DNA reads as TGTGCCAGCAGTTACCCCGGGACAGGGAGCGACGAGCAGTACTTC. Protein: CASSYPGTGSDEQYF.

CDR3 in amino acids: CASSPSGGRTSYNEQFF. The CDR3 nucleotides are TGTGCCAGCAGCCCCTCAGGCGGGCGGACCTCCTACAATGAGCAGTTCTTC. The chain carries TRBV7-3 and TRBJ2-1; D is perhaps TRBD2 (5 bases). The CDR3 has 17 residues. The V end was cut by 5 bases, the J end by 0 bases, with 17 bases between. Germline values: CDR1 SGHTA, CDR2 FQGTGA.

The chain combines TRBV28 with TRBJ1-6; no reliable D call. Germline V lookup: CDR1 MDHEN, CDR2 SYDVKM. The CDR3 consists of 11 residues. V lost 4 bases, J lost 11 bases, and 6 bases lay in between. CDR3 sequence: CASSSYAPLHF. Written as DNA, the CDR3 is TGTGCCAGCAGTTCCTATGCACCCCTCCACTTT. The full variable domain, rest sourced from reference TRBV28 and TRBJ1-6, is DVKVTQSSRYLVKRTGEKVFLECVQDMDHENMFWYRQDPGLGLRLIYFSYDVKMKEKGDIPEGYSVSREKKERFSLILESASTNQTSMYLCASSSYAPLHFGNGTRLTVT.

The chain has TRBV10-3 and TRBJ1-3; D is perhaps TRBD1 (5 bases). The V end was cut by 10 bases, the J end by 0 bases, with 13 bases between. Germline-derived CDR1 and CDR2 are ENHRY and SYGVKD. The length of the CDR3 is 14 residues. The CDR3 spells CATLDTLSGNTIYF. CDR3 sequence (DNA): TGTGCCACCCTGGACACGCTCTCTGGAAACACCATATATTTT.

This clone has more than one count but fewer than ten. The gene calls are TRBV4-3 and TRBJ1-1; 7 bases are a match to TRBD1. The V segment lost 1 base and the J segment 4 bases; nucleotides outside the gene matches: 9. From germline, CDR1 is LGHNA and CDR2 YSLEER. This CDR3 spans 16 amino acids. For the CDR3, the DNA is TGCGCCAGCAGCCAAGGGACAGGCCCGCTCACCACTGAAGCTTTCTTT. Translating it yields CASSQGTGPLTTEAFF.

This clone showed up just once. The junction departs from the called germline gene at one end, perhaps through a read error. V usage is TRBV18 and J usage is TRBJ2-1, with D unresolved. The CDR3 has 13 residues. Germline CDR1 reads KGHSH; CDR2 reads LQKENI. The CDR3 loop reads CASSAPIHNEQFF. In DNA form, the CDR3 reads TGTGCCAGCTCAGCACCCATCCACAATGAGCAGTTCTTC.

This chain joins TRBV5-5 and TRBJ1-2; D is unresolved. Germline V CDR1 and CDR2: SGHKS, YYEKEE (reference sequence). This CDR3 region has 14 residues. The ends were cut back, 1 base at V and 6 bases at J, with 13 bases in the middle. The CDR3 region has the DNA TGTGCCAGCAGCTTGACGGCCCTGCGGGATGGCTACACCTTC. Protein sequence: CASSLTALRDGYTF.

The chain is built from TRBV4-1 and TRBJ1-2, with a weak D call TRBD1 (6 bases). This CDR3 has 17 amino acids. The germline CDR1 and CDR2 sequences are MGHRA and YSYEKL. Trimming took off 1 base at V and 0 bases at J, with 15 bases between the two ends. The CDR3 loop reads CASSQALSGQSNYGYTF. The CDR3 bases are TGCGCCAGCAGCCAAGCCCTTTCCGGACAGTCTAACTATGGCTACACCTTC.

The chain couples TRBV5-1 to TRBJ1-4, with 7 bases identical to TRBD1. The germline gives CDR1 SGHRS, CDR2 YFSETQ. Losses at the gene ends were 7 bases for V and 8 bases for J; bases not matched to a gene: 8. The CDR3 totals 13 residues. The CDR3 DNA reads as TGCGCCAGCTCAGACAGGGTGAGCGAAAAACTGTTTTTT. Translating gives CASSDRVSEKLFF.

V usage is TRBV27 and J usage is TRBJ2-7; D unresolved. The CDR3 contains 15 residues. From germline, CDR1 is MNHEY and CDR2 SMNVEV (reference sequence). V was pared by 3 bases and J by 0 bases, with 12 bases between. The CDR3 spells CASSFSAASSYEQYF. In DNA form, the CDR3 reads TGTGCCAGCAGTTTTTCGGCGGCGAGCTCCTACGAGCAGTACTTC.

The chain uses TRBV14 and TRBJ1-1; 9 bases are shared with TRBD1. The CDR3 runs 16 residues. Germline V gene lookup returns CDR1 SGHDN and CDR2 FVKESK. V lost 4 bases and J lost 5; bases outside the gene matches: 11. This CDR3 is CASSPPGQGWDTEAFF. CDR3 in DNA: TGTGCCAGCAGCCCCCCGGGACAGGGCTGGGATACTGAAGCTTTCTTT. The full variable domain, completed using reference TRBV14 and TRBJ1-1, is EAGVTQFPSHSVIEKGQTVTLRCDPISGHDNLYWYRRVMGKEIKFLLHFVKESKQDESGMPNNRFLAERTGGTYSTLKVQPAELEDSGVYFCASSPPGQGWDTEAFFGQGTRLTVV.

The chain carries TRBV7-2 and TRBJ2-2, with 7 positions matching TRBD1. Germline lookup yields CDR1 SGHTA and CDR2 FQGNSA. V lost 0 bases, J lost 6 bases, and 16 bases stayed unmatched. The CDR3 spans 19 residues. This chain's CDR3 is CASSLAPVGRGFIPGELFF. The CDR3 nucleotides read TGTGCCAGCAGCTTAGCGCCCGTAGGCAGGGGGTTTATCCCCGGGGAGCTGTTTTTT. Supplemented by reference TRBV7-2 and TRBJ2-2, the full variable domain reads GAGVSQSPSNKVTEKGKDVELRCDPISGHTALYWYRQSLGQGLEFLIYFQGNSAPDKSGLPSDRFSAERTGGSVSTLTIQRTQQEDSAVYLCASSLAPVGRGFIPGELFFGEGSRLTVL.

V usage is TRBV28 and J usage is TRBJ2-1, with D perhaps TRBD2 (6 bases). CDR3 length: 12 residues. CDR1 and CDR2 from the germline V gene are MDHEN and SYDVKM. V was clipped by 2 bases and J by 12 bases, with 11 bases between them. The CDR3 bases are TGTGCCAGCAGTTTAGGGGGGTTTGGGCAGTTCTTC. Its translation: CASSLGGFGQFF.

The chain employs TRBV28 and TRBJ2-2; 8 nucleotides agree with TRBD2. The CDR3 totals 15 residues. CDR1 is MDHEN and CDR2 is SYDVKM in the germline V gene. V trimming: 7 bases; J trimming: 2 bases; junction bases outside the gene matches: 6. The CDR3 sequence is CASNKGLANTGELFF. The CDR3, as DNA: TGTGCCAGCAATAAAGGACTAGCTAACACCGGGGAGCTGTTTTTT.